These 21 T cell receptor beta chains were all obtained from the same sample, sequenced in a study of T cells in localized non-small cell lung cancer. The protocol was immunoSEQ multiplex PCR, while the TCRdb copy is restricted to in-frame clones and leaves out a portion. The table lists tens of thousands of clones, about 85% of them singletons. The material was PBMCs, obtained before any cancer treatment. These receptors originate from a woman between 40 and 69 years old with stage II squamous cell lung carcinoma.

The chain carries TRBV5-8 and TRBJ2-7; 10 nucleotides agree with TRBD1. CDR1 and CDR2 (germline): SGHTS, YDEGEE. V trimming: 3 bases; J trimming: 3 bases; junction bases outside the gene matches: 6. This CDR3 has 15 amino acids. CDR3 residues: CASSYPGTGDYEQYF. For the CDR3, the DNA is TGTGCCAGCAGCTACCCCGGGACAGGGGACTACGAGCAGTACTTC.

V gene TRBV5-1 combines with J gene TRBJ2-7; TRBD1 aligns across 9 bases. The ends lost 4 bases at V and 5 bases at J; junction bases unmatched: 10. Germline V lookup: CDR1 SGHRS, CDR2 YFSETQ. This CDR3 region has 15 residues. DNA for the CDR3: TGCGCCAGCAGCCTACCGGGACAGGGATTCAACGAGCAGTACTTC. It encodes CASSLPGQGFNEQYF.

The V call is TRBV28, the J call TRBJ1-1; D is ambiguous. CDR3 size: 14 residues. Germline V gene lookup returns CDR1 MDHEN and CDR2 SYDVKM. V was cut by 8 bases and J by 0 bases, with 13 bases left in between. CDR3 residues: CASGLVSMNTEAFF. The CDR3 nucleotides are TGTGCCAGCGGGTTGGTGAGTATGAACACTGAAGCTTTCTTT. Based on the CDR3 plus reference TRBV28 and TRBJ1-1, the full variable domain is DVKVTQSSRYLVKRTGEKVFLECVQDMDHENMFWYRQDPGLGLRLIYFSYDVKMKEKGDIPEGYSVSREKKERFSLILESASTNQTSMYLCASGLVSMNTEAFFGQGTRLTVV.

The rearrangement uses TRBV5-4 and TRBJ2-5; D assignment may be TRBD1 or TRBD2 (7 bases each). V lost 0 bases and J lost 5, with 17 bases in between. This CDR3 region has 16 residues. CDR1 is SGHNT and CDR2 is YYREEE in the germline V gene (reference sequence). The CDR3 spells CASSLGEGARGETQYF. For the CDR3, the DNA is TGTGCCAGCAGCTTGGGGGAGGGGGCCAGAGGGGAGACCCAGTACTTC.

The chain combines TRBV5-8 with TRBJ1-4, with 8 bases matching TRBD1. Per the germline V gene, CDR1 is SGHTS and CDR2 is YDEGEE. The CDR3 contains 14 residues. J was trimmed by 8 bases and V by 1 base; bases with no gene match: 4. The CDR3 here is CASSLTGGGEKLFF. The CDR3 coding sequence is TGTGCCAGCAGCTTGACAGGGGGAGGAGAAAAACTGTTTTTT.

The chain combines TRBV5-6 with TRBJ2-5, with 12 bases fitting TRBD1. The CDR3 consists of 17 residues. Germline loops: CDR1 SGHDT, CDR2 YYEEEE. V lost 0 bases to trimming and J lost 5 bases; unmatched junction nucleotides: 8. The DNA of the CDR3 is TGTGCCAGCAGCTTGGGAACCCGGGACAGGGGGCGGGAGACCCAGTACTTC. Translation gives CASSLGTRDRGRETQYF. The full variable domain, with the rest looked up from reference TRBV5-6 and TRBJ2-5, is DAGVTQSPTHLIKTRGQQVTLRCSPKSGHDTVSWYQQALGQGPQFIFQYYEEEERQRGNFPDRFSGHQFPNYSSELNVNALLLGDSALYLCASSLGTRDRGRETQYFGPGTRLLVL.

This clone was picked up one time. The genes are TRBV25-1 and TRBJ2-3; no definite D call. V was clipped by 4 bases and J by 0 bases, with 2 bases between them. CDR3 length equals 12 residues. From germline, CDR1 is MGHDK and CDR2 SYGVNS. The CDR3 DNA reads as TGTGCCAGCAGTGTTAGCACAGATACGCAGTATTTT. Protein sequence: CASSVSTDTQYF.

The chain carries TRBV19 and TRBJ1-5, with no clear D. The CDR3 runs 13 residues. Germline V gene data show CDR1 as LNHDA and CDR2 as SQIVND (reference sequence). Trimming left V 5 bases short and J 3 bases short, with 8 bases between. The CDR3 DNA reads as TGTGCCAGTAGTGCCCAAGTCAATCAGCCCCAGCATTTT. Amino acid sequence: CASSAQVNQPQHF.

The table lists this clone with a count of one. Within the sample, other DNA sequences also encode this same CDR3. This rearrangement joins TRBV19 to TRBJ2-2; D gene uncertain. Per germline, CDR1 LNHDA and CDR2 SQIVND (reference sequence). The V end lost 5 bases, the J end lost 0 bases, and 13 bases lay between the germline ends. CDR3 size: 16 residues. CDR3 amino acids: CASSLGSGTNTGELFF. The CDR3 DNA sequence: TGTGCCAGTAGTTTAGGTAGTGGGACGAACACCGGGGAGCTGTTTTTT.

J is TRBJ1-1 and V is TRBV11-3, with no clear D. The CDR3 length is 13 residues. CDR1 is SGHNT and CDR2 is YENEEA in the germline V gene. Trimming removed 6 bases at V and 1 base at J, with 9 bases between. CDR3 sequence: CASRLDRNTEAFF. Written as DNA, the CDR3 is TGTGCCAGCAGGTTGGATAGGAACACTGAAGCTTTCTTT.

This clone is medium-sized. The V and J genes are TRBV2 and TRBJ1-1; a weak D match, TRBD1 (6 bases). V lost 2 bases and J 1 base, leaving 14 bases between the germline ends. This CDR3 contains 16 residues. Germline V gene lookup returns CDR1 SNHLY and CDR2 FYNNEI. The CDR3 loop is CASSESRGQPNTEAFF. The CDR3 DNA is TGTGCCAGCAGTGAATCCAGAGGACAGCCGAACACTGAAGCTTTCTTT.

The J gene is TRBJ2-1, the V gene TRBV10-3, with a weak D call TRBD2 (6 bases). This CDR3 is built from 15 residues. The germline gives CDR1 ENHRY, CDR2 SYGVKD. The germline V and J ends were trimmed by 6 bases and 0 bases, with 12 bases remaining between them. The CDR3 DNA sequence: TGTGCCATCAGGCACCCGGGACTCTCCTACAATGAGCAGTTCTTC. The encoded protein is CAIRHPGLSYNEQFF.

The V gene is TRBV7-7, the J gene TRBJ2-5; TRBD2 agrees at 7 bases. V lost 1 base, J lost 5 bases, and 7 bases stayed unmatched. This CDR3 is built from 15 residues. Germline V gene lookup returns CDR1 SSHAT and CDR2 FNYEAQ (reference sequence). This CDR3 is CASSLGSSGSETQYF. As DNA, the CDR3 is TGTGCCAGCAGCTTAGGATCTAGCGGCTCGGAGACCCAGTACTTC.

This chain uses TRBV18 with TRBJ2-1, with TRBD2 matching 11 bases. The germline CDR1 and CDR2 sequences are KGHSH and LQKENI. The CDR3 length is 14 residues. Unmatched junction bases numbered 3, after V lost 3 bases and J lost 8 bases. The CDR3 nucleotides read TGTGCCAGCTCACCGTTACTAGCGGGGGATGAGCAGTTCTTC. It specifies CASSPLLAGDEQFF.

This clone is medium-sized. The chain combines TRBV19 with TRBJ2-3, with 11 bases fitting TRBD2. V was clipped by 5 bases and J by 6 bases; unmatched bases: 7. Germline CDR1 and CDR2: LNHDA and SQIVND (reference sequence). CDR3 size: 15 residues. The CDR3 protein is CASSDSGRASDTQYF. CDR3 nucleotides: TGTGCCAGTAGTGATAGCGGGAGGGCCTCCGATACGCAGTATTTT.

The chain employs TRBV6-1 and TRBJ2-7; 10 positions agree with TRBD2. In germline, CDR1 is MNHNS, CDR2 SASEGT. The CDR3 totals 15 residues. V shed 5 bases, J shed 3 bases, and the junction held 7 bases outside the gene matches. The CDR3 nucleotides are TGTGCCAGCAGTACGCCTAGCGGGGGAGGCTACGAGCAGTACTTC. Protein sequence: CASSTPSGGGYEQYF.

This rearrangement joins TRBV15 to TRBJ1-6; 7 positions agree with TRBD1. The junction had 6 bases not matched to a gene; V was cut back by 0 bases and J by 7 bases. Germline CDR1 LNHNV, CDR2 YYDKDF (reference sequence). The CDR3 is 16 amino acids. CDR3 in amino acids: CATSRDRAGGNSPLHF. CDR3 nucleotide sequence: TGTGCCACCAGCAGAGATAGGGCAGGGGGAAATTCACCCCTCCACTTT.

V is TRBV7-2 and J is TRBJ2-4; 7 nucleotides align to TRBD2. CDR1 is SGHTA and CDR2 is FQGNSA in the germline V gene. V shed 0 bases and J 3 bases; nucleotides not matched to a gene: 2. The CDR3 is 15 amino acids. As DNA, the CDR3 is TGTGCCAGCAGCTTAGCGGGCGGGGGCAAAAACATTCAGTACTTC. Amino acid sequence: CASSLAGGGKNIQYF. Full variable domain (missing parts from reference TRBV7-2 and TRBJ2-4): GAGVSQSPSNKVTEKGKDVELRCDPISGHTALYWYRQSLGQGLEFLIYFQGNSAPDKSGLPSDRFSAERTGGSVSTLTIQRTQQEDSAVYLCASSLAGGGKNIQYFGAGTRLSVL.

This sequence joins TRBV7-8 and TRBJ1-4, with a tentative D call TRBD1 (5 bases). The CDR3 totals 14 residues. V lost 7 bases and J lost 8, with 17 bases in between. From germline, CDR1 is SGHVS and CDR2 FQNEAQ. CDR3 DNA: TGTGCCAGCACCCCACGCGGGGGGACGGAAAAACTGTTTTTT. Residues: CASTPRGGTEKLFF. Together with reference TRBV7-8 and TRBJ1-4, the CDR3 gives the full variable domain: GAGVSQSPRYKVAKRGQDVALRCDPISGHVSLFWYQQALGQGPEFLTYFQNEAQLDKSGLPSDRFFAERPEGSVSTLKIQRTQQEDSAVYLCASTPRGGTEKLFFGSGTQLSVL.

The CDR3 loop reads CASLDYNEQFF. In nucleotides, the CDR3 is TGTGCCAGCTTAGACTACAATGAGCAGTTCTTC. The rearrangement links TRBV5-6 to TRBJ2-1, with D hard to call. CDR3 size: 11 residues. Trimming stripped 7 bases from V and 3 bases from J, with 5 bases between. CDR1 and CDR2 (germline): SGHDT, YYEEEE.

The rearrangement links TRBV11-2 to TRBJ1-1; 8 nucleotides agree with TRBD1. The length of the CDR3 is 15 residues. The trim removed 0 bases at V and 6 bases at J, leaving 6 bases unmatched. The V gene's germline CDR1 is SGHAT and CDR2 FQNNGV. The CDR3 nucleotides are TGTGCCAGCAGCTTAGAGGGCGGGGGACAGGCTGAAGCTTTCTTT. This gives the protein CASSLEGGGQAEAFF.